The 18 T cell receptor beta chains presented below share a single source sample, sequenced in a study of human T cells and chemical hapten exposure. Time point noted: patch test 2, 6 weeks after DPC sensitization. Treatment defined: therapeutic diphenylcyclopropenone sensitization with weekly scalp DPC. TCRdb recomputed calls from the RACE reads with MiXCR, one row per CDR3 protein. The repertoire holds more than 85,000 distinct CDR3 sequences, with approximately 11% as singletons. Here the sequenced sample was whole blood, taken in connection with sensitization to the hapten diphenylcyclopropenone (DPC). The receptors shown here come from a man aged 40-49 years with alopecia areata. Some clones in this sample may be carry-over from other donors' samples.

This clonotype was seen at least ten times. The rearrangement joins TRBV5-1 to TRBJ2-5; possible D gene TRBD2, 6 bases. The CDR3 totals 14 residues. Germline-derived CDR1 and CDR2 are SGHRS and YFSETQ. V shed 4 bases and J shed 3 bases, with 13 bases lying between them. CDR3: CASSPTTGEETQYF. As DNA, the CDR3 is TGCGCCAGCAGCCCGACGACGGGGGAAGAGACCCAGTACTTC.

In this sample, this clonotype turned up many times. The chain is built from TRBV5-5 and TRBJ1-1, with no clear D. V lost 10 bases and J lost 0, with 13 bases in between. In germline, CDR1 is SGHKS, CDR2 YYEKEE (reference sequence). This CDR3 contains 13 residues. The CDR3, as DNA: TGTGCCGGCGGAACAGTGTTGAACACTGAAGCTTTCTTT. This translates into CAGGTVLNTEAFF.

Many counts were recorded for this clonotype. This chain joins TRBV6-5 and TRBJ2-3; tentatively, D is TRBD1 or TRBD2 (5 bases each). The V and J ends lost 8 bases and 0 bases respectively, with 6 bases between them. Germline lookup yields CDR1 MNHEY and CDR2 SVGAGI. The CDR3 has 12 amino acids. The CDR3 DNA is TGTGCCAGCGGGGGAAGCACAGATACGCAGTATTTT. Residues: CASGGSTDTQYF.

This clonotype was counted a few times. The rearrangement links TRBV6-2 or TRBV6-3 to TRBJ2-3; 7 nucleotides line up with TRBD1. The V gene end was trimmed by 7 bases and the J gene end by 3 bases; junction bases not matched to a gene: 7. Germline CDR1 reads MNHEY; CDR2 reads SVGEGT. This CDR3 has 14 amino acids. The CDR3 here is CASNRDSHTDTQYF. The CDR3 coding sequence is TGTGCCAGCAACCGGGACAGCCATACAGATACGCAGTATTTT.

In its sample, this clonotype was seen a few times. This chain uses TRBV14 with TRBJ2-5; D perhaps matches TRBD1 (5 bases). The CDR3 has 14 amino acids. In germline, CDR1 is SGHDN, CDR2 FVKESK. Trimming took off 4 bases at V and 1 base at J, with 10 bases between the two ends. Here the CDR3 DNA reads TGTGCCAGCAGCCTATTGACAGTCCAAGAGACCCAGTACTTC. Encoded protein: CASSLLTVQETQYF. Looking up the rest from reference TRBV14 and TRBJ2-5 gives the full variable domain: EAGVTQFPSHSVIEKGQTVTLRCDPISGHDNLYWYRRVMGKEIKFLLHFVKESKQDESGMPNNRFLAERTGGTYSTLKVQPAELEDSGVYFCASSLLTVQETQYFGPGTRLLVL.

The chain carries TRBV2 and TRBJ2-6; 10 bases are a match to TRBD1. V shed 8 bases, J shed 0 bases, and the junction held 4 bases outside the gene matches. Looked up from germline, CDR1 is SNHLY and CDR2 is FYNNEI. The CDR3 sequence is 16 residues long. CDR3 sequence: CASGDRGNSGANVLTF. CDR3 nucleotides: TGTGCCAGCGGGGACAGGGGAAACTCTGGGGCCAACGTCCTGACTTTC.

The table lists this clonotype with a few counts. This chain connects TRBV11-2 to TRBJ2-1; 12 nucleotides align to TRBD2. J was trimmed by 11 bases and V by 3 bases; bases with no gene match: 32. Germline CDR1 and CDR2: SGHAT and FQNNGV. This CDR3 region has 23 residues. CDR3 bases: TGTGCCAGCAGCTTCTCTTATGGGGGAGGGGGCACTAGCGGGAGGAGTCTTACAATGAAGCAGTTCTTC. It is translated as CASSFSYGGGGTSGRSLTMKQFF.

This clonotype was counted only a few times. The chain carries TRBV5-1 and TRBJ2-3; 13 nucleotides agree with TRBD2. The germline V gene has CDR1 SGHRS and CDR2 YFSETQ. J lost 0 bases, V lost 4 bases, and 14 bases had no gene match. CDR3 length equals 20 residues. The CDR3 DNA follows: TGCGCCAGCAGCCCCATGACTAGCGGGAGGCATTACGAAAGCACAGATACGCAGTATTTT. Its protein product is CASSPMTSGRHYESTDTQYF.

This sequence joins TRBV30 and TRBJ2-7, with a weak D call TRBD1 (6 bases). This CDR3 spans 13 amino acids. Germline lookup yields CDR1 GTSNPN and CDR2 SVGIG (reference sequence). The V gene lost 6 bases and the J gene lost 3 bases, with 15 bases spanning the gap. The CDR3, as DNA: TGTGCCTGTGTTTGGGGGCAGAGCTACGAGCAGTACTTC. Protein: CACVWGQSYEQYF.

This clonotype was counted between two and nine times. The CDR3 loop reads CASSLGGSYSYEQYV. CDR3 DNA sequence: TGTGCCAGCAGTCTTGGGGGATCCTATTCCTACGAGCAGTACGTC. The rearrangement links TRBV12-3 or TRBV12-4 to TRBJ2-7; possibly TRBD1 or TRBD2 for D (5 bases each). V was cut by 5 bases and J by 1 base, with 15 bases left in between. This CDR3 contains 15 residues.

This clonotype was seen ten or more times. This sequence joins TRBV9 and TRBJ1-1; D call uncertain. CDR3 length: 15 residues. Germline CDR1 SGDLS, CDR2 YYNGEE. V dropped 0 bases and J dropped 1 base, with 10 bases sitting between them. The CDR3 protein is CASSVGALGNTEAFF. As DNA, the CDR3 is TGTGCCAGCAGCGTAGGGGCCCTTGGGAACACTGAAGCTTTCTTT.

The chain couples TRBV29-1 to TRBJ2-5; no reliable D call. Germline CDR1 SQVTM, CDR2 ANQGSEA. V was clipped by 3 bases and J by 1 base, with 24 bases between them. CDR3 length: 18 residues. The CDR3 protein is CSVEPGSMSPKFQETQYF. CDR3 bases: TGCAGCGTTGAGCCCGGTTCTATGAGTCCAAAGTTCCAAGAGACCCAGTACTTC.

V usage is TRBV11-1 and J usage is TRBJ2-7; 8 bases are a match to TRBD2. V lost 4 bases, J lost 2 bases, and 7 bases stayed unmatched. CDR3 length: 15 amino acids. The germline CDR1 and CDR2 sequences are SGHAT and FQDESV (reference sequence). CDR3 region: CASSSERESTYEQYF. CDR3 coding DNA: TGTGCCAGCAGCTCGGAGCGGGAGTCGACCTACGAGCAGTACTTC.

This clonotype was observed a few times. The rearrangement joins TRBV5-1 to TRBJ2-3; the D is unclear. This CDR3 comprises 15 residues. V lost 0 bases and J lost 4, with 12 bases in between. Germline values: CDR1 SGHRS, CDR2 YFSETQ. The CDR3 sequence: CASSLASFSPDTQYF. The CDR3 DNA follows: TGCGCCAGCAGCTTGGCCAGTTTCAGCCCAGATACGCAGTATTTT. The whole variable domain, remainder taken from reference TRBV5-1 and TRBJ2-3, is KAGVTQTPRYLIKTRGQQVTLSCSPISGHRSVSWYQQTPGQGLQFLFEYFSETQRNKGNFPGRFSGRQFSNSRSEMNVSTLELGDSALYLCASSLASFSPDTQYFGPGTRLTVL.

This chain joins TRBV23-1 and TRBJ2-3; 8 positions agree with TRBD1. TRBV23-1 carries the ORF label, with uncertain function. With 1 base clipped from V and 2 bases from J, the junction kept 5 bases outside the gene matches. This CDR3 contains 16 residues. The chain's CDR3 is CASSQWGDRFTDTQYF. CDR3 nucleotide sequence: TGCGCCAGCAGTCAATGGGGGGACAGGTTCACAGATACGCAGTATTTT.

The rearrangement uses TRBV12-3 or TRBV12-4 and TRBJ1-1; no clear D. V shed 7 bases and J shed 3 bases, with 15 bases lying between them. This CDR3 spans 14 amino acids. The CDR3 DNA reads as TGTGCCAGCATCATCTGGGGTGGGCACACTGAAGCTTTCTTT. Amino acids: CASIIWGGHTEAFF.

The chain joins TRBV6-5 to TRBJ1-3, with 7 bases matching TRBD1. Trimming removed 7 bases from V and 0 bases from J; junction bases left unmatched: 9. Germline CDR1 MNHEY, CDR2 SVGAGI. This CDR3 region has 16 residues. In DNA form, the CDR3 reads TGTGCCAGCACCCAGGGACAGTCATACTCTGGAAACACCATATATTTT. Its translation is CASTQGQSYSGNTIYF.

Here the CDR3 reads CASSYDLYASQPQHF. In nucleotides, the CDR3 is TGTGCCAGCAGTTACGATTTATACGCGAGTCAGCCCCAGCATTTT. This chain uses TRBV6-2 or TRBV6-3 with TRBJ1-5; no clear D gene. The CDR3 is 15 amino acids. V was shortened by 2 bases and J by 6 bases, with 14 bases between the two germline ends. CDR1 and CDR2 from the germline V gene are MNHEY and SVGEGT.